Each of the 22 T cell receptor beta chains below was sequenced from the same sample in a study of chemoradiotherapy in HPV16-positive cancers. Sequencing used immunoSEQ multiplex PCR; TCRdb keeps in-frame clones, though not all of them. The repertoire holds about 12,000 clones, about 77% seen once, with roughly 2.2% in the top ten. This material was obtained from a patient who underwent chemoradiotherapy. The receptors were gathered from a human donor with HPV-associated anogenital cancer.

The chain employs TRBV18 and TRBJ1-5; D is possibly TRBD1 (5 bases). Germline assignment: CDR1 KGHSH and CDR2 LQKENI. Trimming stripped 5 bases from V and 5 bases from J, with 16 bases between. The CDR3 loop spans 15 amino acids. This CDR3 is CASSSNGGRDQPQHF. The CDR3 DNA sequence: TGTGCCAGCTCATCCAATGGAGGCAGGGATCAGCCCCAGCATTTT.

This clone was seen a single time. The rearrangement joins TRBV5-4 to TRBJ2-5, with a possible D match to TRBD2 (5 bases). V was clipped by 10 bases and J by 5 bases, with 18 bases between them. The CDR3 contains 13 residues. The germline CDR1 and CDR2 sequences are SGHNT and YYREEE (reference sequence). CDR3 nucleotide sequence: TGTGCCGCCTCGGGGTACCTCGGGGAGACCCAGTACTTC. Amino acids: CAASGYLGETQYF.

The chain couples TRBV4-2 to TRBJ2-3; 7 bases line up with TRBD1. V lost 4 bases and J lost 2; bases outside the gene matches: 9. The CDR3 spans 16 residues. The germline gives CDR1 LGHNA, CDR2 YNFKEQ. The DNA for the CDR3 is TGTGCCAGCAGCCCCCAGGGGGACACAGCCACAGATACGCAGTATTTT. It specifies CASSPQGDTATDTQYF.

This clone was seen a few times. The chain carries TRBV15 and TRBJ1-5, with a tentative D call TRBD1 (5 bases). CDR1 and CDR2 from the germline V gene are LNHNV and YYDKDF (reference sequence). There are 15 residues in the CDR3. V was pared by 0 bases and J by 7 bases, with 13 bases between. CDR3 nucleotides: TGTGCCACCAGCAGAGACGCAGGGCTGGGGCAGCCCCAGCATTTT. Its protein product is CATSRDAGLGQPQHF.

This chain connects TRBV5-8 to TRBJ2-3; no clear D gene. This CDR3 is 14 amino acids long. Germline CDR1 is SGHTS and CDR2 is YDEGEE. With 4 bases removed from V and 0 bases from J, the gap between germline ends came to 9 bases. This CDR3 reads CASSTFYSTDTQYF. CDR3 sequence (DNA): TGTGCCAGCAGCACATTCTACAGCACAGATACGCAGTATTTT. The full variable domain, with the rest looked up from reference TRBV5-8 and TRBJ2-3, is EAGVTQSPTHLIKTRGQQATLRCSPISGHTSVYWYQQALGLGLQFLLWYDEGEERNRGNFPPRFSGRQFPNYSSELNVNALELEDSALYLCASSTFYSTDTQYFGPGTRLTVL.

The chain is built from TRBV29-1 and TRBJ1-1, with D uncertain. The CDR3 totals 13 residues. Germline V lookup: CDR1 SQVTM, CDR2 ANQGSEA. With 1 base removed from V and 0 bases from J, the gap between germline ends came to 6 bases. DNA for the CDR3: TGCAGCGTTGAAGTTAGTATGAACACTGAAGCTTTCTTT. Translated: CSVEVSMNTEAFF.

This sequence joins TRBV9 and TRBJ2-6; the D gene is possibly TRBD1 (5 bases). Per the germline V gene, CDR1 is SGDLS and CDR2 is YYNGEE. V lost 0 bases, J lost 4 bases, and 11 bases lay in between. The CDR3 is 16 amino acids. The CDR3 DNA sequence: TGTGCCAGCAGCGTAGCAGGGTCAGGAGGGGCCAACGTCCTGACTTTC. It translates to CASSVAGSGGANVLTF. The variable domain in full, completed from reference TRBV9 and TRBJ2-6, reads DSGVTQTPKHLITATGQRVTLRCSPRSGDLSVYWYQQSLDQGLQFLIQYYNGEERAKGNILERFSAQQFPDLHSELNLSSLELGDSALYFCASSVAGSGGANVLTFGAGSRLTVL.

This chain joins TRBV28 and TRBJ2-3; 7 bases match TRBD1. Germline V gene sequence: CDR1 MDHEN, CDR2 SYDVKM. This CDR3 has 16 residues. After removal of 5 bases from V and 0 bases from J, the junction contained 8 bases not matched to a gene. The CDR3, as DNA: TGTGCCAGCAGTCCCCCCGTGGGACAGAGCACAGATACGCAGTATTTT. Protein product: CASSPPVGQSTDTQYF.

The rearrangement uses TRBV5-1 and TRBJ2-7, with TRBD2 as a possible D gene (7 bases). The germline V gene has CDR1 SGHRS and CDR2 YFSETQ. Deletions cut 0 bases from V and 2 bases from J, with 15 bases between. CDR3 size: 16 residues. CDR3 region: CASSLAAGGPPYEQYF. CDR3 sequence (DNA): TGCGCCAGCAGCTTGGCAGCCGGGGGGCCTCCCTACGAGCAGTACTTC.

This sequence joins TRBV5-8 and TRBJ1-2; 8 nucleotides agree with TRBD1. V was pared by 3 bases and J by 4 bases, with 5 bases of the junction left unmatched. This CDR3 has 14 amino acids. Germline-derived CDR1 and CDR2 are SGHTS and YDEGEE. The CDR3 bases are TGTGCCAGCAGCTCTTTGACAGGGGTCTATGGCTACACCTTC. Its protein is CASSSLTGVYGYTF.

This clone was observed a few times. This chain uses TRBV10-2 with TRBJ1-1; possible D gene TRBD1, 6 bases. The germline gives CDR1 WSHSY, CDR2 SAAADI. V lost 5 bases to trimming and J lost 3 bases, with 13 bases between them. The CDR3 spans 14 residues. The CDR3 coding sequence is TGCGCCAGCAGTAGACGTCGACAGGACACTGAAGCTTTCTTT. It encodes CASSRRRQDTEAFF.

The chain is built from TRBV7-8 and TRBJ1-2; D is possibly TRBD1 (6 bases). Trimming took 1 base from V and 0 from J, leaving 9 bases between them. There are 15 residues in the CDR3. Germline V CDR1 and CDR2: SGHVS, FQNEAQ. CDR3: CASSLDNRANYGYTF. CDR3 nucleotides: TGTGCCAGCAGCTTAGATAACAGGGCTAACTATGGCTACACCTTC.

This clone was observed a few times. V is TRBV7-3 and J is TRBJ1-2; maybe TRBD1 (6 bases). Germline CDR1 reads SGHTA; CDR2 reads FQGTGA. The CDR3 totals 15 residues. V was trimmed by 5 bases and J by 7 bases, leaving 20 bases between them. In DNA form, the CDR3 reads TGTGCCAGCAGCCTCACAGCAGGGGCCTACTCTGGCTACACCTTC. Its translation is CASSLTAGAYSGYTF. Full variable domain (remainder filled in from reference TRBV7-3 and TRBJ1-2): GAGVSQTPSNKVTEKGKYVELRCDPISGHTALYWYRQSLGQGPEFLIYFQGTGAADDSGLPNDRFFAVRPEGSVSTLKIQRTERGDSAVYLCASSLTAGAYSGYTFGSGTRLTVV.

V and J are TRBV5-1 and TRBJ2-5, with 7 bases that match TRBD2. The CDR3 sequence is 16 residues long. The germline V gene encodes CDR1 SGHRS and CDR2 YFSETQ. After removal of 0 bases from V and 5 bases from J, the junction contained 10 bases not matched to a gene. For the CDR3, the DNA is TGCGCCAGCAGCTTGGGTCGGGGGGTGGTTAAGGAGACCCAGTACTTC. Its protein product is CASSLGRGVVKETQYF.

The chain couples TRBV6-5 to TRBJ1-1; tentatively, D is TRBD1 (5 bases). The V end lost 2 bases, the J end lost 6 bases, and 10 bases lay between the germline ends. This CDR3 spans 13 amino acids. CDR1 is MNHEY, CDR2 SVGAGI, per germline. The DNA of the CDR3 is TGTGCCAGCAGTTACGGTCAGGGTGCTGAAGCTTTCTTT. Protein sequence: CASSYGQGAEAFF.

This clone was seen just once. CDR3 region: CASSPLSTDTQYF. CDR3 DNA sequence: TGTGCCAGCTCACCACTGTCCACAGATACGCAGTATTTT. The chain carries TRBV18 and TRBJ2-3; no firm D call. Looked up from germline, CDR1 is KGHSH and CDR2 is LQKENI. Between the trimmed V and J ends, which lost 1 base and 2 bases, there was a span of 4 bases. The CDR3 runs to 13 residues.

The rearrangement uses TRBV28 and TRBJ1-2; 8 nucleotides match TRBD1. Losses at the gene ends were 4 bases for V and 8 bases for J; bases not matched to a gene: 9. CDR3 size: 14 residues. Germline V lookup: CDR1 MDHEN, CDR2 SYDVKM. The CDR3 sequence is CASSSLDRVGGYTF. The DNA of the CDR3 is TGTGCCAGCAGTTCCTTGGACAGGGTGGGCGGCTACACCTTC.

The genes are TRBV7-8 and TRBJ2-3; 16 positions match TRBD2. Germline V gene data show CDR1 as SGHVS and CDR2 as FQNEAQ. The junction had 9 bases not matched to a gene; V was cut back by 4 bases and J by 2 bases. This CDR3 comprises 19 residues. CDR3 sequence (DNA): TGTGCCAGCAGCTACCGGGGGACTAGCGGGGGGGGATTCACAGATACGCAGTATTTT. Translation: CASSYRGTSGGGFTDTQYF.

This clone occurred a few times. Sequence at one end of the junction differs from germline and may be a read error. The rearrangement uses TRBV7-7 and TRBJ2-7, with D possibly matching TRBD1 (6 bases). Germline CDR1 reads SSHAT; CDR2 reads FNYEAQ (reference sequence). This CDR3 contains 14 residues. CDR3 DNA sequence: TGTGCTAGCAGCCCGGGACACGGGTTCTACGAGCAGTACTTC. Translated, it gives CASSPGHGFYEQYF.

The gene calls are TRBV19 and TRBJ2-7, with TRBD1 as a possible D gene (5 bases). There are 13 residues in the CDR3. The V end was cut by 5 bases, the J end by 8 bases, with 16 bases between. CDR1 and CDR2 from the germline V gene are LNHDA and SQIVND (reference sequence). This chain's CDR3 is CASSFQGNSQQYF. The CDR3 region has the DNA TGTGCCAGTAGTTTTCAGGGAAATAGCCAGCAGTACTTC.

This clone was counted once. This chain links TRBV19 with TRBJ2-1; D ambiguous. The CDR3 sequence is 16 residues long. Per the germline V gene, CDR1 is LNHDA and CDR2 is SQIVND (reference sequence). V shed 5 bases and J shed 2 bases, with 16 bases lying between them. In nucleotides, the CDR3 is TGTGCCAGTAGTTCTATCCTTCTTCCTACCTACAATGAGCAGTTCTTC. This sequence encodes CASSSILLPTYNEQFF. Filled out from reference TRBV19 and TRBJ2-1, the complete variable domain reads DGGITQSPKYLFRKEGQNVTLSCEQNLNHDAMYWYRQDPGQGLRLIYYSQIVNDFQKGDIAEGYSVSREKKESFPLTVTSAQKNPTAFYLCASSSILLPTYNEQFFGPGTRLTVL.

The chain uses TRBV9 and TRBJ2-3, with 8 bases aligning to TRBD1. The V gene's germline CDR1 is SGDLS and CDR2 YYNGEE. CDR3 size: 15 residues. The J segment lost 2 bases and the V segment lost 3 bases, leaving 5 bases of the junction unmatched. Written as DNA, the CDR3 is TGTGCCAGCAGCGCACAGGGGGGACACACAGATACGCAGTATTTT. Encoded protein: CASSAQGGHTDTQYF.